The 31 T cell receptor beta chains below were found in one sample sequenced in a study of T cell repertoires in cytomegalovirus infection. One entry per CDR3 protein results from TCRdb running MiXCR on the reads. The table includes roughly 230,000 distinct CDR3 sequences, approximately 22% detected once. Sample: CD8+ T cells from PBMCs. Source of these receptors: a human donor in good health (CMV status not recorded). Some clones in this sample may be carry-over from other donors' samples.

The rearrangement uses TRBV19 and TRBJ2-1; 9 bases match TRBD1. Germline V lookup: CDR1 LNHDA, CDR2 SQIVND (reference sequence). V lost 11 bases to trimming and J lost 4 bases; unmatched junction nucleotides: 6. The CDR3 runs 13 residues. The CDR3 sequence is CAAGTGSYNEQFF. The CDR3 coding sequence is TGTGCCGCCGGGACAGGGAGTTACAATGAGCAGTTCTTC. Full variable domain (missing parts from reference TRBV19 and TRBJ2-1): DGGITQSPKYLFRKEGQNVTLSCEQNLNHDAMYWYRQDPGQGLRLIYYSQIVNDFQKGDIAEGYSVSREKKESFPLTVTSAQKNPTAFYLCAAGTGSYNEQFFGPGTRLTVL.

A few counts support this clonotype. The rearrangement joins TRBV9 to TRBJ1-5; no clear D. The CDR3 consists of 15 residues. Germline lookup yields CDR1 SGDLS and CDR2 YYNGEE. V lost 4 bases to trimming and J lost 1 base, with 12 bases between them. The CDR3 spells CASSPSGLSNQPQHF. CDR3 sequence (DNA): TGTGCCAGCAGCCCGAGCGGGTTAAGCAATCAGCCCCAGCATTTT.

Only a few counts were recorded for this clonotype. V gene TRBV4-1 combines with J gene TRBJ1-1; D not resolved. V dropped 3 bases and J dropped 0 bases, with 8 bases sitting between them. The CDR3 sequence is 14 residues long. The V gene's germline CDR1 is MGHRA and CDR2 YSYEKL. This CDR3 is CASSQEGMNTEAFF. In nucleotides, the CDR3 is TGCGCCAGCAGCCAGGAGGGCATGAACACTGAAGCTTTCTTT.

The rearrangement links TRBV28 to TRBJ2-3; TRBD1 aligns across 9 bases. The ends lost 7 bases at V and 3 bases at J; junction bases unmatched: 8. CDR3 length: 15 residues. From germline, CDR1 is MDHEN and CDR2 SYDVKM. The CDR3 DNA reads TGTGCCAGCATCGAAGTGGGACAGGGAACAGATACGCAGTATTTT. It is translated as CASIEVGQGTDTQYF.

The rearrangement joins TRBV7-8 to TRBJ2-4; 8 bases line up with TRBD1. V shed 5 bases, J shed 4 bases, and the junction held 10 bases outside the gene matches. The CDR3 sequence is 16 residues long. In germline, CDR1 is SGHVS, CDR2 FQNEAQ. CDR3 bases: TGTGCCAGCAGCCAGGGGGCAGGGGCCCTGAAAAACATTCAGTACTTC. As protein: CASSQGAGALKNIQYF.

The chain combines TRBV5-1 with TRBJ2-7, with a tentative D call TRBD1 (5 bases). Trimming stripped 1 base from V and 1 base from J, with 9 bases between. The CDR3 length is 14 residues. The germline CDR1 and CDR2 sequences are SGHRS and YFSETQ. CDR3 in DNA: TGCGCCAGCAGCTTGCCGACAGCTTCCTACGAGCAGTACTTC. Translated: CASSLPTASYEQYF.

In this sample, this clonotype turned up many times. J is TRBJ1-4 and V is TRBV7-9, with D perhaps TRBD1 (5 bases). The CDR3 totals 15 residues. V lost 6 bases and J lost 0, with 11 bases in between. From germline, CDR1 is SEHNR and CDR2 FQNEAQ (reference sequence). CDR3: CASSWDGSTNEKLFF. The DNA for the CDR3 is TGTGCCAGCAGTTGGGACGGCTCAACTAATGAAAAACTGTTTTTT.

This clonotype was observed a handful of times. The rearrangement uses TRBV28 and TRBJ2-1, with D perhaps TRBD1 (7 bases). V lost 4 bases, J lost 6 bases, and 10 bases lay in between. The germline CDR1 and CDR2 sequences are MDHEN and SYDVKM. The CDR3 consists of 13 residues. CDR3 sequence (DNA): TGTGCCAGCAGTTGGAGGGGGCCCAATGAGCAGTTCTTC. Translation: CASSWRGPNEQFF.

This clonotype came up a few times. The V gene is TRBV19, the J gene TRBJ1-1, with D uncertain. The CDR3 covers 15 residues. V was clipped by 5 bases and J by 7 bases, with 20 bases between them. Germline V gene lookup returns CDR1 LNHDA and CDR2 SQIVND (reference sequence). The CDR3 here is CASSPLAGTSGEAFF. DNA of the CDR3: TGTGCCAGTAGTCCCCTCGCAGGAACGTCCGGTGAAGCTTTCTTT.

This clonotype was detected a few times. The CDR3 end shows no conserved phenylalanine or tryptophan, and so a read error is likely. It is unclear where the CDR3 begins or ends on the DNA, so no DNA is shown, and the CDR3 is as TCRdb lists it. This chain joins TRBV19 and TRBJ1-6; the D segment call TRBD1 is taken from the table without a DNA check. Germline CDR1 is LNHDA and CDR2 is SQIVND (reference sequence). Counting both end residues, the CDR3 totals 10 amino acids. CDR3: CASELGQGPV.

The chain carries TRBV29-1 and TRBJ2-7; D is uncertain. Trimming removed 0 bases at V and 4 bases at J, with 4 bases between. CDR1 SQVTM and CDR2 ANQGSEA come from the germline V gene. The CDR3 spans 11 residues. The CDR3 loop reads CSVEDSYEQYF. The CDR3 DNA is TGCAGCGTTGAAGATAGTTACGAGCAGTACTTC.

The CDR3 loop reads CASSWGQGANQPQHF. In DNA form, the CDR3 reads TGTGCCAGCAGCTGGGGACAGGGGGCAAATCAGCCCCAGCATTTT. This chain links TRBV27 with TRBJ1-5, with 12 nucleotides matching TRBD1. The CDR3 runs 15 residues. V was pared by 6 bases and J by 4 bases, with 4 bases of the junction left unmatched. Per germline, CDR1 MNHEY and CDR2 SMNVEV (reference sequence).

CDR3 sequence (DNA): TGTGCCAGCAGTCACGGGACGGGGACCGGGGCCAACGTCCTGACTTTC. Its translation: CASSHGTGTGANVLTF. V and J are TRBV27 and TRBJ2-6; D is tentatively TRBD1 or TRBD2 (5 bases each). Germline-derived CDR1 and CDR2 are MNHEY and SMNVEV (reference sequence). V was cut by 5 bases and J by 4 bases, with 15 bases left in between. The CDR3 is 16 residues long.

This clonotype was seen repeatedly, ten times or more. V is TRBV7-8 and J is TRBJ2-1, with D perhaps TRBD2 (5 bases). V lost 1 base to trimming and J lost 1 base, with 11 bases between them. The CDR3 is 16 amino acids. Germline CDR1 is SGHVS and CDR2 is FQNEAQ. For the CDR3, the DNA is TGTGCCAGCAGCTTAGGGACGCGCGGGTCCTACAATGAGCAGTTCTTC. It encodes CASSLGTRGSYNEQFF.

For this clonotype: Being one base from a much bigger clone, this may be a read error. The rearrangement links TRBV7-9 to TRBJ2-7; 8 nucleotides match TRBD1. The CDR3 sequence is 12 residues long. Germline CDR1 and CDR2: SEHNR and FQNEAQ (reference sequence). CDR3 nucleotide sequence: TGTGTCAGCAGCCAGACAGGGGACGAGCAGTACTTC. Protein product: CVSSQTGDEQYF. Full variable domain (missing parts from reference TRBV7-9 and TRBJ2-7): DTGVSQNPRHKITKRGQNVTFRCDPISEHNRLYWYRQTLGQGPEFLTYFQNEAQLEKSRLLSDRFSAERPKGSFSTLEIQRTEQGDSAMYLCVSSQTGDEQYFGPGTRLTVT.

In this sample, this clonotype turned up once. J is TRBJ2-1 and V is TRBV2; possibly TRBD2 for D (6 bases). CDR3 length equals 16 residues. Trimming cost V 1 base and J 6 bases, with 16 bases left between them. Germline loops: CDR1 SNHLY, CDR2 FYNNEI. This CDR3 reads CASSEGLGRGFNEQFF. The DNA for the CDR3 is TGTGCCAGCAGTGAAGGTTTGGGGCGGGGATTCAATGAGCAGTTCTTC. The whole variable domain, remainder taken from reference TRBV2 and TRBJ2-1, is EPEVTQTPSHQVTQMGQEVILRCVPISNHLYFYWYRQILGQKVEFLVSFYNNEISEKSEIFDDQFSVERPDGSNFTLKIRSTKLEDSAMYFCASSEGLGRGFNEQFFGPGTRLTVL.

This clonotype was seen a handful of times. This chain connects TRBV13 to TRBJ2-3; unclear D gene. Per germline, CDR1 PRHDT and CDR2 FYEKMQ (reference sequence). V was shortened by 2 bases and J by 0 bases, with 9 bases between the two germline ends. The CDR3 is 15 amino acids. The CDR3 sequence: CASSLRSTSTDTQYF. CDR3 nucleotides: TGTGCCAGCAGCTTACGGTCCACTAGCACAGATACGCAGTATTTT.

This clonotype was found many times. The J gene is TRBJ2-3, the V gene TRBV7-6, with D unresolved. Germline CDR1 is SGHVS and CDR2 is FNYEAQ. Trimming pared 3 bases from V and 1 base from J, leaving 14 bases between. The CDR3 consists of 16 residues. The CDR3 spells CASSLTSLWGTDTQYF. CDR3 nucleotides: TGTGCCAGCAGCTTGACCTCGCTTTGGGGCACAGATACGCAGTATTTT.

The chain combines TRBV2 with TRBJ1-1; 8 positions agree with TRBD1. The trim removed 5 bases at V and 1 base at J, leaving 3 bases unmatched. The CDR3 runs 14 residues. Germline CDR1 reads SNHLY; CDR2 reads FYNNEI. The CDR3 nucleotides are TGTGCCAGCAGTCAGGACAGGGCGAACACTGAAGCTTTCTTT. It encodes CASSQDRANTEAFF.

The CDR3 DNA sequence: TGTGCCAGCAGTAAAAATATCCGGGACAGGGCCCAGTATAGCAATCAGCCCCAGCATTTT. Its translation: CASSKNIRDRAQYSNQPQHF. This chain joins TRBV2 and TRBJ1-5, with 9 nucleotides matching TRBD1. This CDR3 contains 20 residues. Germline values: CDR1 SNHLY, CDR2 FYNNEI. V gave up 5 bases and J gave up 0 bases; unmatched junction bases: 17.

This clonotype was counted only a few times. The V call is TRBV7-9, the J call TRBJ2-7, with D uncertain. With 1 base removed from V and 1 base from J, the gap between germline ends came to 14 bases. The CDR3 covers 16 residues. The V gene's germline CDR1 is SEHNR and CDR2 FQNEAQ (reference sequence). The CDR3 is CASSLVGVGPSYEQYF. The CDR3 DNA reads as TGTGCCAGCAGCTTAGTCGGCGTAGGGCCGTCCTACGAGCAGTACTTC.

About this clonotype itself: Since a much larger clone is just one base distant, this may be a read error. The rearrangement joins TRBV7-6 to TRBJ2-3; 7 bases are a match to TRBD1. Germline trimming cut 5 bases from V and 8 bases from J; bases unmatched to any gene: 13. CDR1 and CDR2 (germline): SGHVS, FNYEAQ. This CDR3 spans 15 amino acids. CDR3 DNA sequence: TGTGCCAGCAGCCCACAGGGGATTATGGCAGCTACGCAGTATTTT. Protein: CASSPQGIMAATQYF.

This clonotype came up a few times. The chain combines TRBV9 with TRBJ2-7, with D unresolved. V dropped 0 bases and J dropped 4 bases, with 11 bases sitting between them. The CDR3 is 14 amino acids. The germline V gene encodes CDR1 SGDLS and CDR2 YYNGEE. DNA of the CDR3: TGTGCCAGCAGCGTAGATCCAGGCTATTACGAGCAGTACTTC. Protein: CASSVDPGYYEQYF.

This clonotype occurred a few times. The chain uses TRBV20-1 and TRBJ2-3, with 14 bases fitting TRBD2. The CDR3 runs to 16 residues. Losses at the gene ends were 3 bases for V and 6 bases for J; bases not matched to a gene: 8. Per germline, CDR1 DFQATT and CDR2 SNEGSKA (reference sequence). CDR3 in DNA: TGCAGTGCTAGTGGGGGGACTAGCGGGGGCCCCGATACGCAGTATTTT. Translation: CSASGGTSGGPDTQYF.

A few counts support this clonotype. The chain's CDR3 is CASSLIPGDETQYF. The CDR3 DNA reads TGTGCCAGCAGTTTAATTCCGGGGGATGAGACCCAGTACTTC. The chain has TRBV27 and TRBJ2-5; D possibly corresponds to TRBD2 (6 bases). The CDR3 length is 14 residues. Deletions cut 2 bases from V and 5 bases from J, with 12 bases between. CDR1 and CDR2 from the germline V gene are MNHEY and SMNVEV (reference sequence).

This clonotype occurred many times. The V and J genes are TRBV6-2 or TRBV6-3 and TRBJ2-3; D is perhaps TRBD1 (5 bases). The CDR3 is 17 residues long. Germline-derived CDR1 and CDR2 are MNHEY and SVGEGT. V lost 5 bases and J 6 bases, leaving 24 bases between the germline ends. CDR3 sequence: CASSARGHRFKQDTQYF. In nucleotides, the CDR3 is TGTGCCAGCAGTGCGCGTGGACACCGCTTCAAACAGGATACGCAGTATTTT.

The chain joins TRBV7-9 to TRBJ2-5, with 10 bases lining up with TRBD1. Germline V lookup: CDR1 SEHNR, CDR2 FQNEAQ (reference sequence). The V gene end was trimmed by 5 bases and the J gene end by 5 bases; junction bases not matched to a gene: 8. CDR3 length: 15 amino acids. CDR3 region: CASSQGQGTQETQYF. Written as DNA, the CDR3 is TGTGCCAGCAGCCAGGGACAGGGGACTCAGGAGACCCAGTACTTC.

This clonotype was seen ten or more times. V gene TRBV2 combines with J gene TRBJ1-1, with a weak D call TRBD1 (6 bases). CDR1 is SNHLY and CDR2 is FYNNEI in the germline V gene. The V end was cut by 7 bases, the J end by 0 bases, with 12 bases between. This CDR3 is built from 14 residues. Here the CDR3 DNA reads TGTGCCAGCAAGGGGGAGGGCATGAACACTGAAGCTTTCTTT. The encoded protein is CASKGEGMNTEAFF.

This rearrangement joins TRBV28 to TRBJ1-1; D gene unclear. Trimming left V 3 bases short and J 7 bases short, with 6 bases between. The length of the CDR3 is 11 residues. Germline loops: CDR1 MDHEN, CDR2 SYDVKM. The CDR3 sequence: CASSFLSEAFF. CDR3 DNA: TGTGCCAGCAGTTTTCTGAGTGAAGCTTTCTTT.

Here the CDR3 DNA reads TGTGCCTTACTCTACCGGGAGCTACGCACAGATACGCAGTATTTT. It translates to CALLYRELRTDTQYF. The chain joins TRBV7-6 to TRBJ2-3; D perhaps matches TRBD2 (6 bases). Germline V CDR1 and CDR2: SGHVS, FNYEAQ. V lost 11 bases and J 1 base, leaving 19 bases between the germline ends. The CDR3 has 15 amino acids.

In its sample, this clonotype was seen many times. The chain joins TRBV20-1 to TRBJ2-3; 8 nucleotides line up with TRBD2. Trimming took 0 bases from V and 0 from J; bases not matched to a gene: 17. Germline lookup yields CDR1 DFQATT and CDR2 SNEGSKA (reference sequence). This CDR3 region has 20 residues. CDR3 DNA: TGCAGTGCTAGAGACCCAGATAATCCATGGGCGGGGGGAAGCACAGATACGCAGTATTTT. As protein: CSARDPDNPWAGGSTDTQYF.